This TCR beta chain was sequenced in a study of CD8 T cells in Susac syndrome. RNA totalling roughly 0.45 to 1 ug underwent reverse transcription with random hexamers. TCRdb re-analysed the immunoSEQ multiplex PCR reads in MiXCR, keeping a single row per CDR3 protein. The sample has around 270,000 distinct CDR3 sequences, 75% to 85% seen once. From blood CD8+ and CD4+ T cells, TCR beta sequences were generated. The multiple sclerosis control group was made up of treatment-naive patients with stable or active relapsing-remitting disease. V gave up 4 bases and J gave up 3 bases, with 13 bases separating them. Germline loops: CDR1 MNHEY, CDR2 SVGEGT. The CDR3 extends over 15 amino acids.

The clonotype comes from a human donor with multiple sclerosis. The sample consisted of CD8+ T cells from PBMCs. The chain couples TRBV6-2 or TRBV6-3 to TRBJ2-1, with D unresolved. The CDR3 region has the DNA TGTGCCAGCAGTTTCGGCCGACCATTCTACAATGAGCAGTTCTTC. Translation gives CASSFGRPFYNEQFF.